The T cell receptor (beta chain) described here comes from a study of human thymus T cells. Obtained as resections during corrective heart surgery, the thymus tissue was then studied. The assay was immunoSEQ multiplex PCR, and TCRdb's table has in-frame clones only and misses some. The table includes roughly 120,000 clones, around 96% detected once. The ends were cut back, 4 bases at V and 1 base at J, with 11 bases in the middle. Germline values: CDR1 SGHNT, CDR2 YYREEE (reference sequence). The CDR3 sequence is 15 residues long. The TCR comes from a boy under two years old with a congenital heart defect but otherwise immunologically healthy. The chain carries TRBV5-4 and TRBJ2-2, with a tentative D call TRBD2 (6 bases). Sequencing was carried out using thymus tissue. The CDR3 spells CASSRDLVNTGELFF. The CDR3 nucleotides read TGTGCCAGCAGCCGGGACTTGGTGAACACCGGGGAGCTGTTTTTT.